Sequencing of this T cell receptor beta chain was carried out in a study of CD8+ T cells in alopecia areata. CDR3 length equals 14 residues. With 6 bases removed from V and 1 base from J, the gap between germline ends came to 12 bases. Per germline, CDR1 MNHEY and CDR2 SMNVEV (reference sequence). As the sequencing template, cDNA was produced by extracting RNA and reverse transcribing it. Assay used: immunoSEQ multiplex PCR; TCRdb lists only in-frame clones, some missing. The sample yields about 150,000 clones, 58% seen once. The sample was CD4+ T cells sorted from blood, taken at week 0. The chain links TRBV27 to TRBJ1-1, with a weak D call TRBD1 (5 bases). This TCR was recovered from a human donor with alopecia areata. The CDR3 loop is CASRREGPNTEAFF. In nucleotides, the CDR3 is TGTGCCAGCAGAAGGGAGGGACCGAACACTGAAGCTTTCTTT.